The 2 T cell receptor beta chains below come from one sample, sequenced in a study of blood T cells in healthy people across ages. The use of a sample-barcoded 5' primer and a J-beta primer mix characterized a second PCR of about 7 to 12 cycles. TCRdb re-called the 5' RACE reads with MiXCR, one entry per CDR3 protein. Of fewer than 2,000,000 distinct CDR3 sequences listed, 39% were seen once; the top ten hold more than 20%. Sequences were obtained from blood. The receptors here all came from a human donor in good health.

J is TRBJ2-2 and V is TRBV18; the D is unclear. V lost 2 bases and J lost 3, with 1 base in between. In germline, CDR1 is KGHSH, CDR2 LQKENI. This CDR3 is 12 amino acids long. CDR3 in amino acids: CASSPDTGELFF. The CDR3 region has the DNA TGTGCCAGCTCACCAGACACCGGGGAGCTGTTTTTT.

In DNA, the CDR3 is TGTGCCAGCAGTTTAGTGAGTCCGGGGGCCCAGTACTTC. Translated: CASSLVSPGAQYF. This chain uses TRBV28 with TRBJ2-5, with a possible D match to TRBD2 (6 bases). The CDR3 totals 13 residues. V lost 2 bases and J lost 9, with 13 bases in between. The germline CDR1 and CDR2 sequences are MDHEN and SYDVKM.